A single sample gave rise to the 17 T cell receptor beta chains below, sequenced in a study of blood T cell repertoires in COVID-19. Some clones are missing from TCRdb's copy, which holds only in-frame ones; the method was immunoSEQ multiplex PCR. The data contain about 180,000 clones, 70% to 90% of them singletons. Sequencing input: peripheral blood. The receptors come from a man aged 18 to 29 who had recovered from COVID-19.

The rearrangement joins TRBV10-2 to TRBJ2-1; 7 bases are a match to TRBD1. The CDR3 is 16 amino acids. Trimming removed 4 bases from V and 2 bases from J; junction bases left unmatched: 8. From germline, CDR1 is WSHSY and CDR2 SAAADI. The CDR3 protein is CASSVGNRGPYNEQFF. The CDR3 nucleotides are TGCGCCAGCAGTGTGGGGAACAGGGGCCCCTACAATGAGCAGTTCTTC.

This rearrangement joins TRBV27 to TRBJ1-5, with 7 bases lining up with TRBD1. J was trimmed by 7 bases and V by 3 bases; bases with no gene match: 6. Germline V gene sequence: CDR1 MNHEY, CDR2 SMNVEV (reference sequence). The CDR3 contains 14 residues. CDR3 coding DNA: TGTGCCAGCAGTTTCACGACAGGGAGGCAGCCCCAGCATTTT. This gives the protein CASSFTTGRQPQHF.

V usage is TRBV9 and J usage is TRBJ2-7, with 13 bases identical to TRBD2. The CDR3 length is 17 residues. The ends lost 4 bases at V and 5 bases at J; junction bases unmatched: 12. CDR1 is SGDLS, CDR2 YYNGEE, per germline. The CDR3 DNA follows: TGTGCCAGCAGCCGGGGGACTAGCGGGATCACTAGAAACGAGCAGTACTTC. Translation: CASSRGTSGITRNEQYF. Variable domain in full (rest from reference TRBV9 and TRBJ2-7): DSGVTQTPKHLITATGQRVTLRCSPRSGDLSVYWYQQSLDQGLQFLIQYYNGEERAKGNILERFSAQQFPDLHSELNLSSLELGDSALYFCASSRGTSGITRNEQYFGPGTRLTVT.

This chain connects TRBV5-4 to TRBJ1-6; 7 bases are shared with TRBD1. J gave up 6 bases and V 1 base, and 4 bases lay outside the gene matches. The CDR3 has 15 residues. Germline CDR1 and CDR2: SGHNT and YYREEE (reference sequence). CDR3 protein: CASSLLGQPNSPLHF. The CDR3 nucleotides read TGTGCCAGCAGCTTGTTGGGACAGCCTAATTCACCCCTCCACTTT.

The chain employs TRBV5-1 and TRBJ1-6; maybe TRBD1 (5 bases). Per germline, CDR1 SGHRS and CDR2 YFSETQ. Trimming pared 4 bases from V and 11 bases from J, leaving 19 bases between. The CDR3 runs to 15 residues. CDR3 loop: CASSALRQSLTPLHF. The CDR3 DNA reads TGCGCCAGCAGCGCCCTACGACAGAGTTTGACACCCCTCCACTTT.

This chain joins TRBV6-5 and TRBJ1-2; D might be TRBD1 (6 bases). Looked up from germline, CDR1 is MNHEY and CDR2 is SVGAGI. The CDR3 loop spans 15 amino acids. The V end was cut by 6 bases, the J end by 8 bases, with 22 bases between. The CDR3 region is CASRISRGAPQGYTF. The CDR3 DNA is TGTGCCAGCAGAATAAGTCGGGGGGCACCGCAAGGCTACACCTTC.

The chain combines TRBV7-2 with TRBJ2-3; tentative D call: TRBD1 (5 bases). V shed 5 bases and J shed 1 base, with 16 bases lying between them. The CDR3 covers 16 residues. Germline CDR1 and CDR2: SGHTA and FQGNSA. This CDR3 is CASSTGQGIGTDTQYF. The CDR3 DNA is TGTGCCAGCAGCACCGGTCAGGGCATTGGCACAGATACGCAGTATTTT. The entire variable domain, with the rest obtained from reference TRBV7-2 and TRBJ2-3, is as follows: GAGVSQSPSNKVTEKGKDVELRCDPISGHTALYWYRQSLGQGLEFLIYFQGNSAPDKSGLPSDRFSAERTGGSVSTLTIQRTQQEDSAVYLCASSTGQGIGTDTQYFGPGTRLTVL.

The V call is TRBV19, the J call TRBJ1-5; no definite D call. Deletions cut 10 bases from V and 0 bases from J, with 7 bases between. The germline gives CDR1 LNHDA, CDR2 SQIVND (reference sequence). This CDR3 is built from 12 residues. The CDR3 nucleotides read TGTGCCACCTCGTATAGCAATCAGCCCCAGCATTTT. Encoded protein: CATSYSNQPQHF.

The chain's CDR3 is CASSLGESGQETQYF. The CDR3 nucleotides read TGTGCCAGCAGCCTGGGCGAGAGCGGCCAAGAGACCCAGTACTTC. This chain joins TRBV5-8 and TRBJ2-5, with TRBD2 as a possible D gene (5 bases). The CDR3 covers 15 residues. V was trimmed by 4 bases and J by 1 base, leaving 14 bases between them. Germline V lookup: CDR1 SGHTS, CDR2 YDEGEE.

The sample holds one count of this clone. This chain joins TRBV3-1 (or the pseudogene TRBV3-2) and TRBJ2-5; no clear D gene. The germline CDR1 and CDR2 sequences are LGHDT and YNNKEL (reference sequence). CDR3 length equals 14 residues. V gave up 1 base and J gave up 5 bases, with 11 bases separating them. CDR3 bases: TGTGCCAGCAGCCAAGGGTCCTCGAGGGAGACCCAGTACTTC. As protein: CASSQGSSRETQYF.

V and J are TRBV28 and TRBJ1-1; TRBD1 might be the D (6 bases). Germline V CDR1 and CDR2: MDHEN, SYDVKM. CDR3 size: 14 residues. Trimming left V 7 bases short and J 0 bases short, with 12 bases between. The CDR3 DNA reads as TGTGCCAGCACGTGGGGGCGGGTGAACACTGAAGCTTTCTTT. As protein: CASTWGRVNTEAFF.

The genes are TRBV19 and TRBJ1-2; D is perhaps TRBD1 (5 bases). Per germline, CDR1 LNHDA and CDR2 SQIVND (reference sequence). The V end lost 6 bases, the J end lost 4 bases, and 12 bases lay between the germline ends. The CDR3 is 13 residues long. The CDR3 coding sequence is TGTGCCAGTAGCCCGACAGCACTCTATGGCTACACCTTC. Translating it yields CASSPTALYGYTF.

The gene calls are TRBV4-3 and TRBJ2-7; D may be TRBD1 (5 bases). The CDR3 is 19 amino acids. Trimming stripped 0 bases from V and 3 bases from J, with 24 bases between. Germline loops: CDR1 LGHNA, CDR2 YSLEER. DNA for the CDR3: TGCGCCAGCAGCCAAGATCTGGGCTTTACAGGACACGACAACTACGAGCAGTACTTC. It translates to CASSQDLGFTGHDNYEQYF.

J is TRBJ1-3 and V is TRBV28; 10 bases align to TRBD1. CDR1 and CDR2 (germline): MDHEN, SYDVKM. The CDR3 runs 15 residues. V shed 2 bases, J shed 11 bases, and the junction held 9 bases outside the gene matches. This CDR3 reads CASSLTQTGGAPIYF. In DNA form, the CDR3 reads TGTGCCAGCAGTTTAACCCAGACAGGGGGCGCGCCCATATATTTT.

This rearrangement joins TRBV7-9 to TRBJ2-1; a possible D gene is TRBD1 (5 bases). The CDR3 has 15 residues. CDR1 and CDR2 from the germline V gene are SEHNR and FQNEAQ (reference sequence). V was cut by 1 base and J by 6 bases, with 13 bases left in between. CDR3 sequence (DNA): TGTGCCAGCAGCTTAGGCAGGGCGACTTCCAATGAGCAGTTCTTC. Translation: CASSLGRATSNEQFF.

Only one count was recorded for this clone. This chain joins TRBV24-1 and TRBJ1-2; a weak D match, TRBD1 (5 bases). V lost 9 bases to trimming and J lost 8 bases, with 15 bases between them. The germline V gene has CDR1 KGHDR and CDR2 SFDVKD. The CDR3 is 12 residues long. CDR3 DNA sequence: TGTGCCACCGCTGACCCAGGGCTCGGCTACACCTTC. Its translation: CATADPGLGYTF.

The chain uses TRBV3-1 (or the pseudogene TRBV3-2) and TRBJ1-1, with TRBD1 identical over 10 bases. The V gene's germline CDR1 is LGHDT and CDR2 YNNKEL (reference sequence). Trimming at V came to 3 bases and at J to 6 bases, leaving 7 bases not matched to a gene. The CDR3 has 15 residues. The CDR3, as DNA: TGTGCCAGCAGCCAGCCGGGACAGGGGATCTCTGAAGCTTTCTTT. Translating it yields CASSQPGQGISEAFF.